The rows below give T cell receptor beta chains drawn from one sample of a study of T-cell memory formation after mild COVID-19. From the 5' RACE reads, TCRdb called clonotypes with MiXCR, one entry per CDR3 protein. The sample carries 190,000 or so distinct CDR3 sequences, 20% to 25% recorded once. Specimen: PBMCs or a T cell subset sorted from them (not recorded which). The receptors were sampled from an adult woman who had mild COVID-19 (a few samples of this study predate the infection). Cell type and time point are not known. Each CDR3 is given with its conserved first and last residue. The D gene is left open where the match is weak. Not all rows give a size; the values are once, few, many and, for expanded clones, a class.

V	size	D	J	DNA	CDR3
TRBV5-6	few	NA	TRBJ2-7	TGTGCCAGCAGCTTGGCCGAAGGCACCTACGAGCAGTACTTC	CASSLAEGTYEQYF
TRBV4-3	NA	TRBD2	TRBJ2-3	TGCGCCAGCAGCCGGACCGGACTAGCGGGATTCGATACGCAGTATTTT	CASSRTGLAGFDTQYF
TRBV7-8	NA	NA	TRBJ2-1	TGTGCCAGCAGCTTACTCCTGCAGGATGAGCAGTTCTTC	CASSLLLQDEQFF
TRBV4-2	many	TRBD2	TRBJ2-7	TGTGCCAGCAGCCAAGATCGAAGCGGGAGGGCCTCCTACGAGCAGTACTTC	CASSQDRSGRASYEQYF
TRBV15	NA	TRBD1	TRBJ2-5	TGTGCCACCAGCCGGGACAGGCATCAAGAGACCCAGTACTTC	CATSRDRHQETQYF
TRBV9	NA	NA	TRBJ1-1	TGTGCCAGCAGTGAGGGACCGCGGACTGAAGCTTTCTTT	CASSEGPRTEAFF
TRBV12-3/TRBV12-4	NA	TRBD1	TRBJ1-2	TGTGCCAGCCAGTTGGGTTGGCGAGGAGGGGGCCAAAACTATGGCTACACCTTC	CASQLGWRGGGQNYGYTF
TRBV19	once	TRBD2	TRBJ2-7	TGTGCCAGTGGTGGGACTAGCGGCTACGAGCAGTACTTC	CASGGTSGYEQYF
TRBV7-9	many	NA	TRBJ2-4	TGTGCCAGCAGCTTATCGGGACTTCTTTTAGCCAAAAACATTCAGTACTTC	CASSLSGLLLAKNIQYF
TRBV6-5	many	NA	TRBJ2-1	TGTGCCAGCAGTTACGCTAGGGATGAGCAGTTCTTC	CASSYARDEQFF